This T cell receptor beta chain appears in the sequencing data of a study of blood T cell repertoires in COVID-19. Background on the study: The cDNA or gDNA used as material had been derived from T cells, B-cell-depleted T cells, or PBMCs.

Using immunoSEQ multiplex PCR, the repertoire was profiled, and TCRdb retains in-frame clones only, with some absent. The sample has some 180,000 clones, 81% seen once. Germline CDR1 SGHAT, CDR2 FQDESV (reference sequence). Trimming took 4 bases from V and 5 from J; bases not matched to a gene: 9. The length of the CDR3 is 15 residues. The chain combines TRBV11-1 with TRBJ2-5; the match to TRBD1 covers 8 bases. This clonotype was sampled from a woman aged 40 to 50 with COVID-19, enrolled during active disease. The sample was peripheral blood. CDR3 loop: CASSSIGQGEETQYF. The CDR3 coding sequence is TGTGCCAGCAGCTCCATAGGACAGGGTGAGGAGACCCAGTACTTC.